These 21 T cell receptor beta chains came from one sample sequenced in a study of cytomegalovirus exposure and HLA in healthy donors. PCR employed 60 Vbeta and 13 Jbeta primers. Profiling relied on immunoSEQ multiplex PCR, and the TCRdb table lists in-frame clones only, not all of them. The data hold a few hundred thousand clones, with about 80% observed a single time. Input material: PBMCs. The receptors were gathered from a girl aged 10-17 years in good health and CMV-seronegative.

This clone has a handful of counts. This chain uses TRBV5-6 with TRBJ2-7; possibly TRBD1 for D (5 bases). CDR3 length equals 14 residues. CDR1 is SGHDT, CDR2 YYEEEE, per germline. Trimming took 2 bases from V and 4 from J, leaving 13 bases between them. This CDR3 is CASSFGHPAYEQYF. The CDR3 DNA reads as TGTGCCAGCAGCTTCGGACACCCAGCTTACGAGCAGTACTTC.

V is TRBV27 and J is TRBJ2-3, with 7 nucleotides matching TRBD1. Germline V gene sequence: CDR1 MNHEY, CDR2 SMNVEV (reference sequence). This CDR3 is built from 16 residues. V trimming: 6 bases; J trimming: 0 bases; junction bases outside the gene matches: 9. The CDR3 DNA follows: TGTGCCAGCAGCGTAGGGACAGAGAGGAGCACAGATACGCAGTATTTT. Amino acid sequence: CASSVGTERSTDTQYF.

The chain links TRBV15 to TRBJ1-1; 12 bases map to TRBD1. The germline V gene encodes CDR1 LNHNV and CDR2 YYDKDF (reference sequence). V lost 3 bases, J lost 3 bases, and 5 bases stayed unmatched. The CDR3 extends over 16 amino acids. Here the CDR3 DNA reads TGTGCCACCAGCAGCGGGACAGGGGGCTTATACACTGAAGCTTTCTTT. Protein sequence: CATSSGTGGLYTEAFF.

The gene calls are TRBV4-2 and TRBJ1-4; maybe TRBD1 (5 bases). Germline values: CDR1 LGHNA, CDR2 YNFKEQ. The V end was cut by 5 bases, the J end by 10 bases, with 11 bases between. The CDR3 consists of 12 residues. The CDR3 region is CASSEIRGKLFF. CDR3 DNA sequence: TGTGCCAGCAGCGAGATAAGGGGAAAACTGTTTTTT.

The chain has TRBV7-9 and TRBJ2-5; TRBD2 agrees at 15 bases. Germline V gene data show CDR1 as SEHNR and CDR2 as FQNEAQ (reference sequence). The J segment lost 3 bases and the V segment lost 8 bases, leaving 4 bases of the junction unmatched. The CDR3 has 15 amino acids. CDR3 region: CASARTSGREETQYF. DNA of the CDR3: TGTGCCAGCGCCAGGACTAGCGGGAGGGAAGAGACCCAGTACTTC.

This chain connects TRBV6-4 to TRBJ2-1; 11 bases align to TRBD1. The germline gives CDR1 MRHNA, CDR2 SNTAGT. J was trimmed by 6 bases and V by 3 bases; bases with no gene match: 1. The CDR3 loop spans 14 amino acids. CDR3 sequence reads: CASSEGQGANEQFF. DNA for the CDR3: TGTGCCAGCAGTGAAGGACAGGGGGCCAATGAGCAGTTCTTC.

J is TRBJ2-7 and V is TRBV7-3, with 9 nucleotides matching TRBD1. The CDR3 length is 15 residues. With 7 bases clipped from V and 7 bases from J, the junction kept 14 bases outside the gene matches. The germline gives CDR1 SGHTA, CDR2 FQGTGA. DNA of the CDR3: TGTGCCAGCATGGACAAACCGGGACAGGGTGGAGAGCAGTACTTC. Its translation: CASMDKPGQGGEQYF.

This chain uses TRBV7-9 with TRBJ2-7; weak D call: TRBD1 (7 bases). Per germline, CDR1 SEHNR and CDR2 FQNEAQ (reference sequence). The CDR3 sequence is 17 residues long. V lost 1 base, J lost 1 base, and 17 bases lay in between. The CDR3 reads CASSLVKGGQASYEQYF. In DNA, the CDR3 is TGTGCCAGCAGCTTAGTAAAGGGAGGACAGGCGTCCTACGAGCAGTACTTC.

The gene calls are TRBV5-1 and TRBJ1-3; D remains unclear. There are 13 residues in the CDR3. Germline CDR1 reads SGHRS; CDR2 reads YFSETQ. V lost 3 bases, J lost 0 bases, and 4 bases lay in between. In nucleotides, the CDR3 is TGCGCCAGCAGCTACAGCTCTGGAAACACCATATATTTT. Residues: CASSYSSGNTIYF.

The chain joins TRBV18 to TRBJ2-5; 9 nucleotides agree with TRBD1. The CDR3 extends over 15 amino acids. Germline V gene sequence: CDR1 KGHSH, CDR2 LQKENI. V dropped 5 bases and J dropped 5; count of bases not matched to a gene: 9. CDR3: CASSSTRQGVETQYF. CDR3 bases: TGTGCCAGCTCATCCACTAGACAGGGGGTGGAGACCCAGTACTTC.

This chain links TRBV28 with TRBJ2-3; TRBD2 matches at 8 bases. Unmatched junction bases numbered 5, after V lost 6 bases and J lost 3 bases. This CDR3 is 14 amino acids long. Germline-derived CDR1 and CDR2 are MDHEN and SYDVKM. CDR3 bases: TGTGCCAGCAGGGAGAGCGGGGGTACAGATACGCAGTATTTT. This gives the protein CASRESGGTDTQYF.

This clone occurred a few times. The chain carries TRBV6-5 and TRBJ2-2; the match to TRBD1 covers 8 bases. Per germline, CDR1 MNHEY and CDR2 SVGAGI. Trimming cost V 5 bases and J 3 bases; bases outside gene matches: 5. The CDR3 is 15 amino acids. The CDR3 sequence is CASSVDRGYTGELFF. The DNA for the CDR3 is TGTGCCAGCAGTGTCGACAGGGGATACACCGGGGAGCTGTTTTTT.

V gene TRBV7-9 combines with J gene TRBJ1-1, with D perhaps TRBD1 (5 bases). V was clipped by 4 bases and J by 2 bases, with 14 bases between them. This CDR3 region has 15 residues. Germline lookup yields CDR1 SEHNR and CDR2 FQNEAQ (reference sequence). CDR3 sequence (DNA): TGTGCCAGCAGCTCCCTCCAGACAGCTAACACTGAAGCTTTCTTT. Protein: CASSSLQTANTEAFF.

This clone showed up just a few times. The rearrangement links TRBV19 to TRBJ1-2; 9 nucleotides line up with TRBD1. V shed 5 bases and J 8 bases; nucleotides not matched to a gene: 6. The germline V gene encodes CDR1 LNHDA and CDR2 SQIVND (reference sequence). This CDR3 is 13 amino acids long. The CDR3 DNA is TGTGCCAGTAGTGTCGGACAGGGGAGAGGCTACACCTTC. Translation: CASSVGQGRGYTF.

As DNA, the CDR3 is TGTGCCAGCAGTGGACAGGGCCCAACTCGGCCCCAGCATTTT. It encodes CASSGQGPTRPQHF. J is TRBJ1-5 and V is TRBV28; TRBD1 matches at 8 bases. Germline trimming cut 5 bases from V and 9 bases from J; bases unmatched to any gene: 9. Germline assignment: CDR1 MDHEN and CDR2 SYDVKM. The CDR3 consists of 14 residues.

The chain couples TRBV7-9 to TRBJ2-1, with TRBD2 matching 11 bases. The CDR3 contains 18 residues. The V segment lost 5 bases and the J segment 4 bases; nucleotides outside the gene matches: 13. CDR1 SEHNR and CDR2 FQNEAQ come from the germline V gene (reference sequence). This chain's CDR3 is CASSAWGSGGAYYNEQFF. The CDR3 DNA follows: TGTGCCAGCAGCGCTTGGGGTAGCGGGGGGGCGTATTACAATGAGCAGTTCTTC.

The rearrangement joins TRBV9 to TRBJ1-3; no clear D gene. With 4 bases removed from V and 4 bases from J, the gap between germline ends came to 12 bases. Germline CDR1 SGDLS, CDR2 YYNGEE. This CDR3 comprises 14 residues. CDR3 bases: TGTGCCAGCAGCCCTACGGTTCCCGGAAACACCATATATTTT. This encodes CASSPTVPGNTIYF.

This rearrangement joins TRBV2 to TRBJ2-6; D is unclear. There are 15 residues in the CDR3. The V end was cut by 1 base, the J end by 2 bases, with 6 bases between. CDR1 is SNHLY, CDR2 FYNNEI, per germline. In DNA form, the CDR3 reads TGTGCCAGCAGTGAAGACCAGGCTGGGGCCAACGTCCTGACTTTC. Its protein is CASSEDQAGANVLTF.

This sequence joins TRBV10-3 and TRBJ1-1; TRBD1 aligns across 9 bases. The CDR3 loop spans 15 amino acids. V shed 4 bases and J 0 bases; nucleotides not matched to a gene: 3. The germline gives CDR1 ENHRY, CDR2 SYGVKD. The CDR3 sequence: CAISGRTGVNTEAFF. As DNA, the CDR3 is TGTGCCATCAGTGGACGGACAGGGGTGAACACTGAAGCTTTCTTT.

The V call is TRBV10-3, the J call TRBJ1-1; D possibly corresponds to TRBD1 (5 bases). The V gene's germline CDR1 is ENHRY and CDR2 SYGVKD. The CDR3 has 14 amino acids. V was pared by 4 bases and J by 0 bases, with 9 bases between. The CDR3 here is CAISADRLNTEAFF. CDR3 nucleotides: TGTGCCATCAGTGCAGACAGATTGAACACTGAAGCTTTCTTT.

The rearrangement links TRBV7-7 to TRBJ2-1, with unresolved D. The CDR3 totals 15 residues. The V gene lost 4 bases and the J gene lost 4 bases, with 14 bases spanning the gap. Germline CDR1 is SSHAT and CDR2 is FNYEAQ (reference sequence). In DNA form, the CDR3 reads TGTGCCAGCAGCTCTCGTTCGGGTCCTTACAATGAGCAGTTCTTC. It codes for CASSSRSGPYNEQFF.